The 27 T cell receptor beta chains below all came from one sample that was sequenced in a study of T cells in Graves' hyperthyroidism and ophthalmopathy. It was RNA transcripts that yielded the amplified TCR beta CDR3 regions. TCR CDR3 regions were first amplified by RT-PCR with HTBI primers. TCRdb re-derived calls from the multiplex PCR reads in MiXCR, one entry per CDR3 protein. The sample holds around 300,000 distinct CDR3 sequences, around 13% seen once. Material for sequencing was blood. The receptors stem from a woman aged 25 to 39 with Graves' hyperthyroidism.

J is TRBJ2-1 and V is TRBV28, with 8 bases fitting TRBD2. The CDR3 runs to 15 residues. Trimming took 1 base from V and 7 from J; bases not matched to a gene: 6. CDR1 and CDR2 from the germline V gene are MDHEN and SYDVKM. The CDR3 coding sequence is TGTGCCAGCAGTTTATATGCTAGCGGGCAAAATGAGCAGTTCTTC. It encodes CASSLYASGQNEQFF. The variable domain in full, with the rest retrieved from reference TRBV28 and TRBJ2-1, is DVKVTQSSRYLVKRTGEKVFLECVQDMDHENMFWYRQDPGLGLRLIYFSYDVKMKEKGDIPEGYSVSREKKERFSLILESASTNQTSMYLCASSLYASGQNEQFFGPGTRLTVL.

This clonotype was detected many times. The DNA for the CDR3 is TGCAGTGCTAGAGGGGGACTAGCGGGAGAGATCTCCTACAATGAGCAGTTCTTC. Encoded protein: CSARGGLAGEISYNEQFF. The rearrangement links TRBV20-1 to TRBJ2-1, with 14 bases identical to TRBD2. From germline, CDR1 is DFQATT and CDR2 SNEGSKA (reference sequence). The ends lost 1 base at V and 0 bases at J; junction bases unmatched: 5. The CDR3 runs to 18 residues.

This clonotype was found many times. The chain joins TRBV7-2 to TRBJ2-7; D gene uncertain. The CDR3 is made up of 14 amino acids. Germline V gene data show CDR1 as SGHTA and CDR2 as FQGNSA. V was clipped by 1 base and J by 2 bases, with 9 bases between them. For the CDR3, the DNA is TGTGCCAGCAGCTTAGTCGAAGGCCCCTACGAGCAGTACTTC. Residues: CASSLVEGPYEQYF.

In this sample, this clonotype turned up many times. The gene calls are TRBV12-3 or TRBV12-4 and TRBJ2-3; a possible D gene is TRBD2 (6 bases). This CDR3 has 13 amino acids. The ends were cut back, 10 bases at V and 2 bases at J, with 13 bases in the middle. In nucleotides, the CDR3 is TGTGCCACCTATCGGACTATCACAGATACGCAGTATTTT. This sequence encodes CATYRTITDTQYF.

This clonotype appeared many times. V gene TRBV5-1 combines with J gene TRBJ1-1, with D perhaps TRBD1 (6 bases). The CDR3 contains 14 residues. Germline CDR1 SGHRS, CDR2 YFSETQ. V lost 1 base and J lost 3, with 10 bases in between. CDR3 nucleotide sequence: TGCGCCAGCAGCTTGTCCGGGACACACACTGAAGCTTTCTTT. It yields the protein CASSLSGTHTEAFF.

The chain joins TRBV30 to TRBJ2-1; tentative D call: TRBD2 (5 bases). This CDR3 contains 15 residues. Germline values: CDR1 GTSNPN, CDR2 SVGIG (reference sequence). Trimming pared 6 bases from V and 4 bases from J, leaving 19 bases between. CDR3 sequence (DNA): TGTGCCTGCACCCTTAGGCTAGCCCCTTACAATGAGCAGTTCTTC. Its protein is CACTLRLAPYNEQFF. Complete variable domain (other parts from reference TRBV30 and TRBJ2-1): SQTIHQWPATLVQPVGSPLSLECTVEGTSNPNLYWYRQAAGRGLQLLFYSVGIGQISSEVPQNLSASRPQDRQFILSSKKLLLSDSGFYLCACTLRLAPYNEQFFGPGTRLTVL.

The DNA of the CDR3 is TGTGCCAGTAGTTTGCCCCGGGACAGCCGCACAGATACGCAGTATTTT. This encodes CASSLPRDSRTDTQYF. This sequence joins TRBV19 and TRBJ2-3; 7 nucleotides match TRBD1. This CDR3 comprises 16 residues. The V and J ends lost 5 bases and 1 base, in that order; junction bases with no gene match: 9. Germline CDR1 is LNHDA and CDR2 is SQIVND (reference sequence).

This clonotype was observed a few times. The chain links TRBV20-1 to TRBJ1-5; D may be TRBD1 (5 bases). The CDR3 has 17 amino acids. Trimming removed 3 bases at V and 2 bases at J, with 20 bases between. CDR1 is DFQATT, CDR2 SNEGSKA, per germline (reference sequence). In DNA form, the CDR3 reads TGCAGTGCTAGGTCATCTCCCGGTCGGGGGGGCAATCAGCCCCAGCATTTT. This sequence encodes CSARSSPGRGGNQPQHF.

This clonotype was detected many times. V gene TRBV20-1 combines with J gene TRBJ2-1, with 13 bases fitting TRBD2. The germline V gene has CDR1 DFQATT and CDR2 SNEGSKA (reference sequence). The CDR3 contains 18 residues. With V trimmed by 1 base and J by 0 bases, 6 bases remained unmatched. The CDR3: CSARVLAGGPSSYNEQFF. Written as DNA, the CDR3 is TGCAGTGCTAGAGTACTAGCGGGAGGGCCTAGCTCCTACAATGAGCAGTTCTTC.

The V gene is TRBV3-1, the J gene TRBJ1-5; the match to TRBD1 covers 7 bases. CDR3 length: 15 residues. Trimming took 4 bases from V and 7 from J; bases not matched to a gene: 10. CDR1 and CDR2 (germline): LGHDT, YNNKEL (reference sequence). The CDR3 reads CASSPTGARDQPQHF. For the CDR3, the DNA is TGTGCCAGCAGCCCCACAGGGGCGCGGGACCAGCCCCAGCATTTT.

The chain employs TRBV24-1 and TRBJ2-1, with 15 bases that match TRBD2. This CDR3 is built from 17 residues. The V gene's germline CDR1 is KGHDR and CDR2 SFDVKD. Trimming cost V 2 bases and J 4 bases; bases outside gene matches: 2. The CDR3 reads CATSDSGLAGGYNEQFF. In DNA, the CDR3 is TGTGCCACCAGTGATTCCGGACTAGCGGGGGGGTACAATGAGCAGTTCTTC.

This rearrangement joins TRBV18 to TRBJ2-7, with a tentative D call TRBD1 (6 bases). The CDR3 runs 14 residues. Trimming cost V 5 bases and J 2 bases, with 13 bases left between them. Germline V gives CDR1 KGHSH, CDR2 LQKENI. The CDR3 DNA reads TGTGCCAGCTCAATACGGACAGATACCTACGAGCAGTACTTC. Protein sequence: CASSIRTDTYEQYF.

The chain joins TRBV7-9 to TRBJ1-2, with a tentative D call TRBD1 (6 bases). Per germline, CDR1 SEHNR and CDR2 FQNEAQ (reference sequence). V lost 4 bases and J 4 bases, leaving 10 bases between the germline ends. The CDR3 has 13 amino acids. The CDR3 nucleotides read TGTGCCAGCAGCTCCCGGGACATCTATGGCTACACCTTC. This sequence encodes CASSSRDIYGYTF. The complete variable domain, with remaining parts taken from reference TRBV7-9 and TRBJ1-2, reads DTGVSQNPRHKITKRGQNVTFRCDPISEHNRLYWYRQTLGQGPEFLTYFQNEAQLEKSRLLSDRFSAERPKGSFSTLEIQRTEQGDSAMYLCASSSRDIYGYTFGSGTRLTVV.

This clonotype has a count of ten or more. The chain carries TRBV20-1 and TRBJ2-7; weak D call: TRBD1 (6 bases). The CDR3 covers 12 residues. CDR1 is DFQATT, CDR2 SNEGSKA, per germline (reference sequence). V lost 3 bases, J lost 3 bases, and 9 bases lay in between. CDR3 in DNA: TGCAGTGCTAGGGGGGCAGTCTACGAGCAGTACTTC. Translated: CSARGAVYEQYF.

This clonotype was found many times. The V and J genes are TRBV6-1 and TRBJ2-5, with 7 bases that match TRBD2. The CDR3 covers 17 residues. Germline V gene lookup returns CDR1 MNHNS and CDR2 SASEGT. Unmatched junction bases numbered 7, after V lost 0 bases and J lost 0 bases. In DNA, the CDR3 is TGTGCCAGCAGTGAAGCGCTACGCGGGGGTTACCAAGAGACCCAGTACTTC. Encoded protein: CASSEALRGGYQETQYF.

V is TRBV20-1 and J is TRBJ2-1; 9 bases map to TRBD2. The CDR3 length is 15 residues. With V trimmed by 6 bases and J by 7 bases, 13 bases remained unmatched. CDR1 and CDR2 (germline): DFQATT, SNEGSKA (reference sequence). The CDR3 region has the DNA TGCAGTGCCTATCCGGACAGCGGGAGGTTAAATGAGCAGTTCTTC. Its protein product is CSAYPDSGRLNEQFF.

A remark on this clonotype: The junction does not match germline at one end; this may be a read error. The rearrangement links TRBV7-7 to TRBJ2-6; 9 positions match TRBD2. This CDR3 contains 18 residues. Germline V lookup: CDR1 SSHAT, CDR2 FNYEAQ (reference sequence). CDR3 coding DNA: TGTGCTAGCAGCTTAGCGGCGGGGGGGACAGCTGGGGCCAACGTCCTGACTTTC. The encoded protein is CASSLAAGGTAGANVLTF.

This clonotype was detected ten times or more. The CDR3 sequence is CASSSRMNTEAFF. The CDR3 nucleotides read TGTGCCAGCAGTTCGCGAATGAACACTGAAGCTTTCTTT. The genes are TRBV12-3 or TRBV12-4 and TRBJ1-1; D call uncertain. V was clipped by 4 bases and J by 0 bases, with 6 bases between them. The CDR3 runs to 13 residues.

Points on this clonotype: The junction does not match germline at one end; this may be a read error. This rearrangement joins TRBV7-9 to TRBJ1-2; the match to TRBD1 covers 7 bases. The CDR3 consists of 15 residues. CDR1 and CDR2 (germline): SEHNR, FQNEAQ (reference sequence). The CDR3 loop is CASSSDRTGLGGYAF. In DNA, the CDR3 is TGTGCCAGCAGCTCTGATAGGACAGGCCTGGGAGGCTACGCCTTC. Based on the CDR3 plus reference TRBV7-9 and TRBJ1-2, the full variable domain is DTGVSQNPRHKITKRGQNVTFRCDPISEHNRLYWYRQTLGQGPEFLTYFQNEAQLEKSRLLSDRFSAERPKGSFSTLEIQRTEQGDSAMYLCASSSDRTGLGGYAFGSGTRLTVV.

This clonotype was picked up many times. The chain recombines TRBV11-1 with TRBJ1-1, with D maybe TRBD1 (5 bases). The CDR3 has 13 amino acids. Deletions cut 5 bases from V and 7 bases from J, with 14 bases between. Germline-derived CDR1 and CDR2 are SGHAT and FQDESV (reference sequence). CDR3 amino acids: CASSATITGEAFF. CDR3 coding DNA: TGTGCCAGCAGCGCGACCATCACAGGTGAAGCTTTCTTT.

Many counts were recorded for this clonotype. The chain uses TRBV20-1 and TRBJ2-7; D gene uncertain. Trimming took 3 bases from V and 3 from J, leaving 9 bases between them. CDR3 length equals 12 residues. CDR1 and CDR2 (germline): DFQATT, SNEGSKA (reference sequence). As DNA, the CDR3 is TGCAGTGCTAGCACCTCAAACTACGAGCAGTACTTC. Translating gives CSASTSNYEQYF.

V gene TRBV13 combines with J gene TRBJ2-2, with 7 bases matching TRBD2. There are 17 residues in the CDR3. With V trimmed by 7 bases and J by 4 bases, 15 bases remained unmatched. CDR1 and CDR2 from the germline V gene are PRHDT and FYEKMQ (reference sequence). CDR3: CASTGSWASGLTGELFF. The CDR3 DNA reads TGTGCCAGCACCGGGAGTTGGGCTAGCGGCCTCACCGGGGAGCTGTTTTTT. The full variable domain, its missing parts supplied by reference TRBV13 and TRBJ2-2, is AAGVIQSPRHLIKEKRETATLKCYPIPRHDTVYWYQQGPGQDPQFLISFYEKMQSDKGSIPDRFSAQQFSDYHSELNMSSLELGDSALYFCASTGSWASGLTGELFFGEGSRLTVL.

The sample holds a few counts of this clonotype. The gene calls are TRBV20-1 and TRBJ2-4, with 9 bases matching TRBD2. Losses at the gene ends were 0 bases for V and 3 bases for J; bases not matched to a gene: 12. This CDR3 comprises 18 residues. Germline V lookup: CDR1 DFQATT, CDR2 SNEGSKA (reference sequence). The CDR3 DNA reads as TGCAGTGCTAGAGATCTGGCGGGAGGGGGCGGAAGCAAAAACATTCAGTACTTC. It codes for CSARDLAGGGGSKNIQYF.

This clonotype was counted between two and nine times. This sequence joins TRBV28 and TRBJ2-7, with 8 bases aligning to TRBD2. CDR1 and CDR2 from the germline V gene are MDHEN and SYDVKM. Trimming took 3 bases from V and 2 from J; bases not matched to a gene: 6. This CDR3 spans 15 amino acids. The CDR3 nucleotides are TGTGCCAGCAGTTTGCAATCGGGGGGGGCCTACGAGCAGTACTTC. The encoded protein is CASSLQSGGAYEQYF.

This clonotype was seen ten or more times. The chain uses TRBV27 and TRBJ1-1; D is unclear. V was shortened by 2 bases and J by 5 bases, with 15 bases between the two germline ends. Germline CDR1 and CDR2: MNHEY and SMNVEV (reference sequence). CDR3 length equals 15 residues. CDR3 DNA: TGTGCCAGCAGTTTACGGCCCCCGAAGGGTACTGAAGCTTTCTTT. Translation: CASSLRPPKGTEAFF.

V and J are TRBV5-1 and TRBJ2-5; the D gene is possibly TRBD1 (5 bases). Trimming cost V 3 bases and J 1 base, with 10 bases left between them. Germline V CDR1 and CDR2: SGHRS, YFSETQ. This CDR3 has 14 amino acids. The CDR3 spells CASSSTELQETQYF. In nucleotides, the CDR3 is TGCGCCAGCAGCTCGACAGAGCTCCAAGAGACCCAGTACTTC.

In its sample, this clonotype was seen many times. V gene TRBV11-2 combines with J gene TRBJ2-1; 10 bases match TRBD2. The CDR3 has 15 residues. The germline gives CDR1 SGHAT, CDR2 FQNNGV. V shed 5 bases and J 3 bases; nucleotides not matched to a gene: 4. The CDR3, as DNA: TGTGCCAGCAGCACCAGCGGGAGGGGCTACAATGAGCAGTTCTTC. Translating gives CASSTSGRGYNEQFF.